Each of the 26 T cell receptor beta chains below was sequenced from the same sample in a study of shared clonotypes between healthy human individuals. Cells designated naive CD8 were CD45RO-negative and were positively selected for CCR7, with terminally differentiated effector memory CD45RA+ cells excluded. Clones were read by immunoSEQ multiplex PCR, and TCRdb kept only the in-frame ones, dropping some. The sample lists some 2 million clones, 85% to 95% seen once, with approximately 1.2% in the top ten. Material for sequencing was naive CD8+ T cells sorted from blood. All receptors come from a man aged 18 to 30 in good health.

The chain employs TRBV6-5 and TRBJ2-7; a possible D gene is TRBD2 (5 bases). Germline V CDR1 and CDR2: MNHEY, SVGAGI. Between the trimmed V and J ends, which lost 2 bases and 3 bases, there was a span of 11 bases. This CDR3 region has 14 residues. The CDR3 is CASSYNNRGYEQYF. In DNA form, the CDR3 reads TGTGCCAGCAGTTACAACAACCGGGGCTACGAGCAGTACTTC.

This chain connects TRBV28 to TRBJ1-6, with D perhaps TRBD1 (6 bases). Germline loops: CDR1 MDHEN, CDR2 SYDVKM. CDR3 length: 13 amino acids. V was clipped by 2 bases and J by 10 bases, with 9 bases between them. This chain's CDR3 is CASSLRGWSPLHF. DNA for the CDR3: TGTGCCAGCAGTTTAAGGGGGTGGTCACCCCTCCACTTT.

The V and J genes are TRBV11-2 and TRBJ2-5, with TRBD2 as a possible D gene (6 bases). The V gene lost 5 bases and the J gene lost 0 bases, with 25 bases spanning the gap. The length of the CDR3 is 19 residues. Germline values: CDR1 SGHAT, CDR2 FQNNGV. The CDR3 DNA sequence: TGTGCCAGCAGCCATCCCTCGGCGGGGTCGCTCCCCTACCAAGAGACCCAGTACTTC. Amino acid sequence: CASSHPSAGSLPYQETQYF.

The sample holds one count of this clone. This CDR3 reads CASSADADEQYF. As DNA, the CDR3 is TGTGCCAGCAGCGCCGACGCGGACGAGCAGTACTTC. The J gene is TRBJ2-7, the V gene TRBV9; D is unresolved. There are 12 residues in the CDR3. In germline, CDR1 is SGDLS, CDR2 YYNGEE. The V end lost 3 bases, the J end lost 5 bases, and 9 bases lay between the germline ends.

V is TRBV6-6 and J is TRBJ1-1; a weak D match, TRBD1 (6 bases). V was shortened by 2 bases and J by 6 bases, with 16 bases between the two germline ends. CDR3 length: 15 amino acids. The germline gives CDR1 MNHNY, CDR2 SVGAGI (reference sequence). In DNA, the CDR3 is TGTGCCAGCAGTTACCAAGCCCTACAGGGATCTGAAGCTTTCTTT. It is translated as CASSYQALQGSEAFF.

The CDR3: CSVESGREIDTQYF. CDR3 in DNA: TGCAGCGTTGAGTCTGGCAGGGAGATAGATACGCAGTATTTT. The chain has TRBV29-1 and TRBJ2-3, with D perhaps matching TRBD1 or TRBD2 (5 bases each). The CDR3 consists of 14 residues. Germline loops: CDR1 SQVTM, CDR2 ANQGSEA. V lost 3 bases, J lost 5 bases, and 15 bases lay in between.

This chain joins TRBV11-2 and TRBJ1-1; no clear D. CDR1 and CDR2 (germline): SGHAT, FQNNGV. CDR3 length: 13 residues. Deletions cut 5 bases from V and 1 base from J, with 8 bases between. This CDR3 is CASSTTANTEAFF. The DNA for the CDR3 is TGTGCCAGCAGCACTACAGCGAACACTGAAGCTTTCTTT.

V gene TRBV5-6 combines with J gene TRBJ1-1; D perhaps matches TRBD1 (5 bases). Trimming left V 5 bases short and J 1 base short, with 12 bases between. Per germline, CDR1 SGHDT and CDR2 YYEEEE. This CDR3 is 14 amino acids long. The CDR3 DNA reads TGTGCCAGCAGGGTTTGGGGGACGAACACTGAAGCTTTCTTT. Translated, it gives CASRVWGTNTEAFF. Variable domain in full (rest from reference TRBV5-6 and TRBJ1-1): DAGVTQSPTHLIKTRGQQVTLRCSPKSGHDTVSWYQQALGQGPQFIFQYYEEEERQRGNFPDRFSGHQFPNYSSELNVNALLLGDSALYLCASRVWGTNTEAFFGQGTRLTVV.

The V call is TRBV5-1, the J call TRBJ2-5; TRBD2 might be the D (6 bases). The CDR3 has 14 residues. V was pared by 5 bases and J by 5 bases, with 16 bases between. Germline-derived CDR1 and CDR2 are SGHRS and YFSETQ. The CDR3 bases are TGCGCCAGCAGATCATCCGGGGGTCGGGAGACCCAGTACTTC. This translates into CASRSSGGRETQYF.

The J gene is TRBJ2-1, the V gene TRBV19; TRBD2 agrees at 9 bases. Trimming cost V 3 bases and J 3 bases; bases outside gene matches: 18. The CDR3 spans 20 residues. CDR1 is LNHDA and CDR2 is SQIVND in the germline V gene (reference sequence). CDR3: CASSMVGGLAGSDIYNEQFF. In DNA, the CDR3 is TGTGCCAGTAGTATGGTCGGTGGGCTAGCGGGAAGCGATATCTACAATGAGCAGTTCTTC. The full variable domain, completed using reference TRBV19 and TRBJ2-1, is DGGITQSPKYLFRKEGQNVTLSCEQNLNHDAMYWYRQDPGQGLRLIYYSQIVNDFQKGDIAEGYSVSREKKESFPLTVTSAQKNPTAFYLCASSMVGGLAGSDIYNEQFFGPGTRLTVL.

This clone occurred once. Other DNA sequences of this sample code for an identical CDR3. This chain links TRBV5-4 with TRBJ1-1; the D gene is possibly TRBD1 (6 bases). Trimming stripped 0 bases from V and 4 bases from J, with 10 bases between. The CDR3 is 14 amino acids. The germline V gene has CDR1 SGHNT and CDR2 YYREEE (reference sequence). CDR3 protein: CASSLGGAGTEAFF. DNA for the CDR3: TGTGCCAGCAGCTTGGGGGGGGCGGGCACTGAAGCTTTCTTT.

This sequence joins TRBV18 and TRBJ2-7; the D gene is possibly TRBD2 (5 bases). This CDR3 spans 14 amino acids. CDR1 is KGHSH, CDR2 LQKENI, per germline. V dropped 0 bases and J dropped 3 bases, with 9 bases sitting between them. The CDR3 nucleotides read TGTGCCAGCTCACCACCGGAACTAGGCTACGAGCAGTACTTC. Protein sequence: CASSPPELGYEQYF. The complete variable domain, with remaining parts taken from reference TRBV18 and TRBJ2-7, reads NAGVMQNPRHLVRRRGQEARLRCSPMKGHSHVYWYRQLPEEGLKFMVYLQKENIIDESGMPKERFSAEFPKEGPSILRIQQVVRGDSAAYFCASSPPELGYEQYFGPGTRLTVT.

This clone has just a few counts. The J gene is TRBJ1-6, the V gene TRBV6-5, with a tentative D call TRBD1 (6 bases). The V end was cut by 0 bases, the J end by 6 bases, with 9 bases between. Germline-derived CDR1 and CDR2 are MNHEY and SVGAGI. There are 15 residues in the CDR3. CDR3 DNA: TGTGCCAGCAGTTACTCTCAGGGGATTAATTCACCCCTCCACTTT. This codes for CASSYSQGINSPLHF.

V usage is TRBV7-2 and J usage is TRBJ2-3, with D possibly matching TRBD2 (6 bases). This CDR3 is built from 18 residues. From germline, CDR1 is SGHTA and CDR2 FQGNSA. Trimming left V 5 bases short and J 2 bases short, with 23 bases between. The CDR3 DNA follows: TGTGCCAGCAGCCAAGGACGCCCCGGGAGACTTCCCACAGATACGCAGTATTTT. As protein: CASSQGRPGRLPTDTQYF.

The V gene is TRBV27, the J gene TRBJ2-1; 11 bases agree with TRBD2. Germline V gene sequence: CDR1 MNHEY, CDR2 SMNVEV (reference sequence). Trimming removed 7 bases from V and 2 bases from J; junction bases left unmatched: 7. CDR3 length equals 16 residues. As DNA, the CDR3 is TGTGCCAGCATACCTATTAGCGGGAGGGCCTACAATGAGCAGTTCTTC. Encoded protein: CASIPISGRAYNEQFF.

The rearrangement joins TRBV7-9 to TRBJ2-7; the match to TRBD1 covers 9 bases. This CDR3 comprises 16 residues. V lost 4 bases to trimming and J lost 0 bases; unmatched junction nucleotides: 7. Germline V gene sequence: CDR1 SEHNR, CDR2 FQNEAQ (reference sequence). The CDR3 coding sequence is TGTGCCAGCAGCTCGACAGGGGGATCAAGCTCCTACGAGCAGTACTTC. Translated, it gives CASSSTGGSSSYEQYF.

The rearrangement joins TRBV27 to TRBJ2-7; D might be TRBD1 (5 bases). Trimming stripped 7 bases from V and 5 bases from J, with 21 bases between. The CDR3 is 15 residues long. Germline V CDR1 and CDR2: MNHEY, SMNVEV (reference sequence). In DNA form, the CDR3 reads TGTGCCAGCAATTCTCAGGGTTACCGTACGGACGAGCAGTACTTC. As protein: CASNSQGYRTDEQYF.

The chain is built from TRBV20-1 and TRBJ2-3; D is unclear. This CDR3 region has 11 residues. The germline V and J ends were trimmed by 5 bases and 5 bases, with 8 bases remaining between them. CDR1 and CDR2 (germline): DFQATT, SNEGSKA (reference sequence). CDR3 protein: CSAPDLDTQYF. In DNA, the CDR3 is TGCAGTGCTCCGGACCTAGATACGCAGTATTTT.

The CDR3 reads CASSPGPGQGDVPEAFF. CDR3 nucleotide sequence: TGTGCCAGCAGCCCAGGGCCGGGACAGGGGGACGTTCCTGAAGCTTTCTTT. The chain couples TRBV7-8 to TRBJ1-1, with 11 bases identical to TRBD1. The trim removed 5 bases at V and 6 bases at J, leaving 14 bases unmatched. Germline CDR1 reads SGHVS; CDR2 reads FQNEAQ. The CDR3 has 17 amino acids.

The CDR3 DNA is TGTGCCAGCAGCGTAGGACAAGACAATCAGCCCCAGCATTTT. Translating it yields CASSVGQDNQPQHF. The chain carries TRBV9 and TRBJ1-5, with D hard to call. Germline V gene sequence: CDR1 SGDLS, CDR2 YYNGEE. CDR3 length: 14 amino acids. The V and J ends lost 0 bases and 3 bases respectively, with 7 bases between them.

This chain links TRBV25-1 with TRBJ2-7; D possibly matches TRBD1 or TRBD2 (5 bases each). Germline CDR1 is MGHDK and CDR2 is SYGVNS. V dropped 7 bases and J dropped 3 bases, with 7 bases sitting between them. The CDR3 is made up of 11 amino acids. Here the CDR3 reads CASTGGYEQYF. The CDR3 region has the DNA TGTGCCAGCACTGGGGGCTACGAGCAGTACTTC.

CDR3 sequence: CASSQEGPESAYTEAFF. CDR3 nucleotide sequence: TGCGCCAGCAGCCAAGAGGGACCGGAGAGTGCCTACACTGAAGCTTTCTTT. The chain combines TRBV4-1 with TRBJ1-1, with D possibly TRBD1 on 5 matching bases. V lost 0 bases to trimming and J lost 3 bases, with 17 bases between them. Germline V lookup: CDR1 MGHRA, CDR2 YSYEKL. There are 17 residues in the CDR3.

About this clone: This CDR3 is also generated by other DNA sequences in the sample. The CDR3 DNA reads as TGCGCCAGCAGCCAAGGGGAGTCAAGGGGTAATGAGCAGTTCTTC. It yields the protein CASSQGESRGNEQFF. The chain combines TRBV4-1 with TRBJ2-1; D assignment may be TRBD1 or TRBD2 (5 bases each). The CDR3 loop spans 15 amino acids. V was pared by 1 base and J by 7 bases, with 14 bases between. Germline V lookup: CDR1 MGHRA, CDR2 YSYEKL.

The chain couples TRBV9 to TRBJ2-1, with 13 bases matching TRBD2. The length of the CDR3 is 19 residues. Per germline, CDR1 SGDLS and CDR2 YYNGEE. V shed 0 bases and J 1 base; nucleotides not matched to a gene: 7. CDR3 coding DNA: TGTGCCAGCAGCGTAGTAGGGGGGACTAGCGGGACGTCCTACAATGAGCAGTTCTTC. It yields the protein CASSVVGGTSGTSYNEQFF.

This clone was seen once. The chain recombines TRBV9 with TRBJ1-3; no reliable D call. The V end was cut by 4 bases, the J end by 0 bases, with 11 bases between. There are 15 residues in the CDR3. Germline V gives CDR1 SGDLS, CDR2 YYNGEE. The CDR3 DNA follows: TGTGCCAGCAGCTCTATGGTGAGCTCTGGAAACACCATATATTTT. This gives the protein CASSSMVSSGNTIYF. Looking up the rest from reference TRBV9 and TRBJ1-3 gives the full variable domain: DSGVTQTPKHLITATGQRVTLRCSPRSGDLSVYWYQQSLDQGLQFLIQYYNGEERAKGNILERFSAQQFPDLHSELNLSSLELGDSALYFCASSSMVSSGNTIYFGEGSWLTVV.

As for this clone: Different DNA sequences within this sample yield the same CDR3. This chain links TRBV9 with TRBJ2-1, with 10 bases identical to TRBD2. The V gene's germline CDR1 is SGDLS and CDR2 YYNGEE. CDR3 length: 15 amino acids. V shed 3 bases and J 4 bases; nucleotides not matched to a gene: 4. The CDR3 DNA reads TGTGCCAGCAGCGCCGGACTAGCGGAGTACAATGAGCAGTTCTTC. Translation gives CASSAGLAEYNEQFF.